The rows below give T cell receptor beta chains drawn from one sample of a study of memory CD4+ T cells and cytomegalovirus serostatus. Profiling relied on immunoSEQ multiplex PCR, and the TCRdb table lists in-frame clones only, not all of them. This table has 60,000 to 75,000 clones, 80% appearing once. Sequencing was carried out using memory CD4+ T cells from blood. These receptors all come from an adult in good health and CMV-seronegative. Some clones in this sample may be carry-over from other donors' samples. Each CDR3 is given with its conserved first and last residue. Fields, in order: J gene, clone size, D gene, V gene, CDR3 DNA, CDR3 protein. D genes are given only for firm matches. Some rows have no size entry. The others give once, few or many, or a class for an expanded clone.

J: TRBJ2-5
size: .
D: TRBD2
V: TRBV5-1
DNA: TGCGCCAGCAGCTTGGTCTTGACTAGCGGACAAGAGACCCAGTACTTC
CDR3: CASSLVLTSGQETQYF

J: TRBJ2-2
size: .
D: .
V: TRBV29-1
DNA: TGCAGCGCCCTCGACAGGGAGGCCGGGGAGCTGTTTTTT
CDR3: CSALDREAGELFF

J: TRBJ1-1
size: few
D: .
V: TRBV11-2
DNA: TGTGCCAGCAGCCAACTCCAGAACACTGAAGCTTTCTTT
CDR3: CASSQLQNTEAFF

J: TRBJ2-1
size: .
D: TRBD2
V: TRBV7-2
DNA: TGTGCCAGCAGCTTAAATGCGGGGGGACGGGATGAGCAGTTCTTC
CDR3: CASSLNAGGRDEQFF

J: TRBJ2-7
size: .
D: TRBD1
V: TRBV28
DNA: TGTGCCAGCACCAGGGGGCAATTCGAGCAGTACTTC
CDR3: CASTRGQFEQYF

J: TRBJ1-5
size: .
D: .
V: TRBV30
DNA: TGTGCCTGGAGTGCGGCGGGAATTTATAGCAATCAGCCCCAGCATTTT
CDR3: CAWSAAGIYSNQPQHF

J: TRBJ1-1
size: .
D: .
V: TRBV5-1
DNA: TGCGCCAGCAGCCCGGGACCGAACACTGAAGCTTTCTTT
CDR3: CASSPGPNTEAFF

J: TRBJ2-1
size: few
D: .
V: TRBV4-3
DNA: TGCGCCAGCAGCCTCACAATCGGGTCGTACAATGAGCAGTTCTTC
CDR3: CASSLTIGSYNEQFF

J: TRBJ2-1
size: few
D: .
V: TRBV7-7
DNA: TGTGCTAGCAGTTTGGACGCGTACAATGAGCAGTTCTTC
CDR3: CASSLDAYNEQFF

J: TRBJ2-5
size: .
D: TRBD2
V: TRBV4-1
DNA: TGCGCCAGCAGCCAAGATGGGACTAGCGGGGAAGAGACCCAGTACTTC
CDR3: CASSQDGTSGEETQYF

J: TRBJ1-1
size: .
D: .
V: TRBV5-1
DNA: TGCGCCAGCAGCTTACCAGGGACCGCTGAAGCTTTCTTT
CDR3: CASSLPGTAEAFF

J: TRBJ2-1
size: once
D: TRBD2
V: TRBV5-1
DNA: TGCGCCAGCAGCTTGGCCGAGTCTAGCGGGAGTTATGACAATGAGCAGTTCTTC
CDR3: CASSLAESSGSYDNEQFF

J: TRBJ1-5
size: .
D: TRBD1
V: TRBV11-3
DNA: TGTGCCAGCAGCTTAAGGGGACAGGGGCTTAATCAGCCCCAGCATTTT
CDR3: CASSLRGQGLNQPQHF

J: TRBJ1-6
size: .
D: .
V: TRBV6-1
DNA: TGTGCCAGCAGTGCGAGATATTCACCCCTCCACTTT
CDR3: CASSARYSPLHF

J: TRBJ2-1
size: .
D: TRBD2
V: TRBV7-2
DNA: TGTGCCAGCAGCTTAGGCAGTCTAGCGGGGTCCTCCTACAATGAGCAGTTCTTC
CDR3: CASSLGSLAGSSYNEQFF

J: TRBJ2-1
size: .
D: TRBD2
V: TRBV5-1
DNA: TGCGCCAGTAAAAGCGGGGGGGCCTACAATGAGCAGTTCTTC
CDR3: CASKSGGAYNEQFF

J: TRBJ2-1
size: .
D: TRBD1
V: TRBV9
DNA: TGTGCCAGCAGCGCCGACAGGGGGCGAAACAATGAGCAGTTCTTC
CDR3: CASSADRGRNNEQFF

J: TRBJ1-3
size: once
D: .
V: TRBV28
DNA: TGTGCCAGCAGTTTTGCTATCTCTGGAAACACCATATATTTT
CDR3: CASSFAISGNTIYF

J: TRBJ1-1
size: .
D: TRBD1
V: TRBV4-1
DNA: TGCGCCAGCAGCCTCAGAACAGGGGGCAGGACTGAAGCTTTCTTT
CDR3: CASSLRTGGRTEAFF

J: TRBJ1-2
size: .
D: .
V: TRBV30
DNA: TGTGCCTGGAGTGTACAGGAAGGAGGCTACACCTTC
CDR3: CAWSVQEGGYTF

J: TRBJ1-2
size: .
D: .
V: TRBV7-9
DNA: TGTGCCAGCAGCTTGGAAAGGGTGAATGGCTACACCTTC
CDR3: CASSLERVNGYTF

J: TRBJ2-7
size: .
D: .
V: TRBV5-6
DNA: TGTGCCAGCAGCTCGTCACCGGGGGCCGGGCGATCCGAGCAGTACTTC
CDR3: CASSSSPGAGRSEQYF

J: TRBJ1-6
size: .
D: .
V: TRBV7-6
DNA: TGTGCCAGCAGCTTAGGGGGGGGGCAGGGGACTTCACCCCTCCACTTT
CDR3: CASSLGGGQGTSPLHF

J: TRBJ2-7
size: .
D: TRBD1
V: TRBV6-5
DNA: TGTGCCAGCAGCTCGACAGGGCCCTACGAGCAGTACTTC
CDR3: CASSSTGPYEQYF

J: TRBJ1-1
size: .
D: .
V: TRBV6-5
DNA: TGTGCCAGCACCCCCGGCATTGGAACGAACACTGAAGCTTTCTTT
CDR3: CASTPGIGTNTEAFF

J: TRBJ2-3
size: .
D: TRBD1
V: TRBV5-1
DNA: TGCGCCAGTAGCTCCAGACAGGGGTCAGATACGCAGTATTTT
CDR3: CASSSRQGSDTQYF

J: TRBJ1-1
size: once
D: TRBD1
V: TRBV7-7
DNA: TGTGCTAGCAGCTTAGTTGAGTCTTTAACATTCCCGGGACAGGGGTGGACTGAAGCTTTCTTT
CDR3: CASSLVESLTFPGQGWTEAFF

J: TRBJ1-1
size: .
D: TRBD1
V: TRBV6-6
DNA: TGTGCCAGCAGTCGAAGGGACAGTCGCACTGAAGCTTTCTTT
CDR3: CASSRRDSRTEAFF

J: TRBJ2-3
size: .
D: .
V: TRBV30
DNA: TGTGCCTGGAGTTCCCCGAGAACAGGTCGTACAGATACGCAGTATTTT
CDR3: CAWSSPRTGRTDTQYF

J: TRBJ2-7
size: .
D: TRBD1
V: TRBV18
DNA: TGTGCCAGCTCTCGACAGGGGGCGCGCGAGCAGTACTTC
CDR3: CASSRQGAREQYF

J: TRBJ2-1
size: .
D: .
V: TRBV5-1
DNA: TGCGCCAGCAGCTTGGCTCATCAAGCCAATGAGCAGTTCTTC
CDR3: CASSLAHQANEQFF

J: TRBJ2-7
size: .
D: TRBD2
V: TRBV2
DNA: TGTGCCAGCAGTGAGCGACTAGCGGGGGGCCTTCCCTACGAGCAGTACTTC
CDR3: CASSERLAGGLPYEQYF

J: TRBJ1-4
size: .
D: TRBD1
V: TRBV5-1
DNA: TGCGCCAGTTCACAGGGGCCTCCAAATGAAAAACTGTTTTTT
CDR3: CASSQGPPNEKLFF

J: TRBJ2-5
size: .
D: .
V: TRBV5-1
DNA: TGCGCCAGTCAACGCGGGGTGGGCGGGGAGACCCAGTACTTC
CDR3: CASQRGVGGETQYF

J: TRBJ1-4
size: once
D: .
V: TRBV7-2
DNA: TGTGCCAGCACCATGGTGGGGTTCCCATATGAAAAACTGTTTTTT
CDR3: CASTMVGFPYEKLFF

J: TRBJ2-6
size: .
D: .
V: TRBV10-3
DNA: TGTGCCATCAGTGAGTCGTTCATTATCCAGGGAAAGGTTGGGGCCAACGTCCTGACTTTC
CDR3: CAISESFIIQGKVGANVLTF

J: TRBJ2-5
size: .
D: TRBD1
V: TRBV2
DNA: TGTGCCAGCAGAGACCGGACAGGGGGGGAGACCCAGTACTTC
CDR3: CASRDRTGGETQYF

J: TRBJ2-5
size: .
D: TRBD1
V: TRBV5-4
DNA: TGTGCCAGCACCCCAAGCCTCGACAGGGGCGAGGAGACCCAGTACTTC
CDR3: CASTPSLDRGEETQYF

J: TRBJ2-3
size: .
D: TRBD2
V: TRBV28
DNA: TGTGCCAGCAGTTTATGGGGGACTAGCGGGAGCACAGATACGCAGTATTTT
CDR3: CASSLWGTSGSTDTQYF

J: TRBJ1-2
size: .
D: .
V: TRBV28
DNA: TGTGCCAGCAGTCCGAACTATGGCTACACCTTC
CDR3: CASSPNYGYTF

J: TRBJ1-3
size: .
D: .
V: TRBV6-5
DNA: TGTGCCAGCATGAACCCGGGACGAGGAAACACCATATATTTT
CDR3: CASMNPGRGNTIYF

J: TRBJ2-3
size: .
D: TRBD2
V: TRBV7-2
DNA: TGTGCCAGCAGCTTACGCCGAGATAGCGGGGGGCTTACAGATACGCAGTATTTT
CDR3: CASSLRRDSGGLTDTQYF